These 7 T cell receptor beta chains were all obtained from the same sample, sequenced in a study of cytomegalovirus exposure and HLA in healthy donors. In the PCR, 60 Vbeta and 13 Jbeta primers were used. Sequenced by immunoSEQ multiplex PCR; TCRdb stores in-frame clones only, minus some. The data show about 100,000 clones, around 73% seen once. Material for sequencing was PBMCs. The source is a middle-aged woman in good health and CMV-seronegative.

There are a few counts of this clone. J is TRBJ1-2 and V is TRBV6-5, with 10 positions matching TRBD1. The V gene's germline CDR1 is MNHEY and CDR2 SVGAGI. Unmatched junction bases numbered 8, after V lost 5 bases and J lost 5 bases. CDR3 length: 15 residues. The CDR3 region has the DNA TGTGCCAGCAGTCCGTGGGACAGGGGCAGGTATGGCTACACCTTC. Protein sequence: CASSPWDRGRYGYTF.

There are a few counts of this clone. The V call is TRBV28, the J call TRBJ2-1; tentatively, D is TRBD1 (6 bases). Trimming took off 2 bases at V and 12 bases at J, with 11 bases between the two ends. Germline V gene sequence: CDR1 MDHEN, CDR2 SYDVKM. CDR3 length: 12 amino acids. The CDR3 sequence is CASSLLRGGQFF. CDR3 coding DNA: TGTGCCAGCAGTTTACTCAGGGGCGGGCAGTTCTTC.

CDR3 amino acids: CASSLASGGPYNEQFF. The CDR3 DNA sequence: TGTGCCAGCAGCTTAGCCAGCGGGGGACCCTACAATGAGCAGTTCTTC. The chain has TRBV7-6 and TRBJ2-1, with 8 positions matching TRBD2. The CDR3 contains 16 residues. Trimming removed 0 bases from V and 2 bases from J; junction bases left unmatched: 3. Germline V lookup: CDR1 SGHVS, CDR2 FNYEAQ.

This clone was observed a few times. The chain employs TRBV13 and TRBJ2-2; 10 bases align to TRBD1. Trimming at V came to 5 bases and at J to 5 bases, leaving 5 bases not matched to a gene. Germline loops: CDR1 PRHDT, CDR2 FYEKMQ (reference sequence). The CDR3 length is 15 residues. CDR3 residues: CASSPQGQGTGELFF. The CDR3 region has the DNA TGTGCCAGCAGCCCCCAGGGACAGGGGACCGGGGAGCTGTTTTTT.

This chain links TRBV4-3 with TRBJ1-1; possibly TRBD1 for D (5 bases). This CDR3 spans 13 amino acids. The ends were cut back, 3 bases at V and 3 bases at J, with 8 bases in the middle. The germline gives CDR1 LGHNA, CDR2 YSLEER. The CDR3 coding sequence is TGCGCCAGCAGCCATCGGGGGGACACTGAAGCTTTCTTT. Translated: CASSHRGDTEAFF.

V is TRBV9 and J is TRBJ2-2, with 7 positions matching TRBD2. CDR3 length: 15 residues. CDR1 is SGDLS, CDR2 YYNGEE, per germline. J lost 4 bases, V lost 6 bases, and 9 bases had no gene match. The CDR3 is CASTTLGGGTGELFF. The CDR3 bases are TGTGCCAGCACCACCTTGGGGGGGGGCACCGGGGAGCTGTTTTTT.

This clone has a single count. The chain is built from TRBV7-8 and TRBJ2-2; D call uncertain. The V end lost 5 bases, the J end lost 4 bases, and 8 bases lay between the germline ends. CDR3 size: 13 residues. The germline V gene encodes CDR1 SGHVS and CDR2 FQNEAQ. The CDR3 loop reads CASSHSFTGELFF. In nucleotides, the CDR3 is TGTGCCAGCAGCCACAGCTTCACCGGGGAGCTGTTTTTT.